This TCR beta chain is drawn from a study of cytotoxic CD8 clonotypes in ibrutinib-treated CLL. Study results and limitations: Public clonotypes occurred uncommonly; on treatment, they contracted or remained stable.

Data came from immunoSEQ multiplex PCR; TCRdb stores just in-frame clones and leaves some out. This sample has approximately 130,000 clones; around 84% occur once, and the top ten carry approximately 3.5%. The CDR3 runs 13 residues. Germline V gene lookup returns CDR1 SGHNT and CDR2 YYREEE (reference sequence). The J segment lost 3 bases and the V segment lost 3 bases, leaving 1 base of the junction unmatched. On this clone: Its target is not known.

The sample in question was PBMCs, obtained after 24 months of ibrutinib treatment. The chain is built from TRBV5-4 and TRBJ2-7; TRBD1 aligns across 9 bases. The sequence was obtained from a human donor with chronic lymphocytic leukemia. CDR3 nucleotides: TGTGCCAGCAGCTCGGGACAGGGCTACGAGCAGTACTTC. It codes for CASSSGQGYEQYF. Full variable domain (missing parts from reference TRBV5-4 and TRBJ2-7): ETGVTQSPTHLIKTRGQQVTLRCSSQSGHNTVSWYQQALGQGPQFIFQYYREEENGRGNFPPRFSGLQFPNYSSELNVNALELDDSALYLCASSSGQGYEQYFGPGTRLTVT.